This T cell receptor beta chain was captured by sequencing in a study of T cells in Graves' hyperthyroidism and ophthalmopathy. The investigators amplified TCR beta CDR3 regions from RNA transcripts. HTBI primers were the set used in a first-round RT-PCR of the TCR CDR3. TCRdb itself ran the multiplex PCR reads through MiXCR, one entry per CDR3 protein. Of 300,000 to 350,000 distinct CDR3 sequences in the sample, roughly 20% were seen once. About this clonotype itself: The target antigen is unknown.

Notes on the study in general: Using 13 V-J features, a model discriminated ophthalmopathy from stable hyperthyroidism. Researchers found most expanded thyroid clonotypes above 0.001 in blood as well.

The length of the CDR3 is 13 residues. Germline V lookup: CDR1 SEHNR, CDR2 FQNEAQ (reference sequence). Trimming left V 2 bases short and J 4 bases short, with 6 bases between. The cohort's ophthalmopathy patients, a group with duration under 3 months, had a Clinical Activity Score of at least 3 and a NOSPECS grade of at least 4. PBMCs stemmed from about 9.7 ml fresh peripheral blood. The sequenced material came from blood. The rearrangement links TRBV7-9 to TRBJ1-3, with no clear D. The TCR comes from a woman in her thirties or forties with Graves' ophthalmopathy. DNA for the CDR3: TGTGCCAGCAGCTTACTCACAGGAAACACCATATATTTT. Residues: CASSLLTGNTIYF.